What follows are 20 T cell receptor beta chains derived from one specimen sequenced in a study of graft-versus-host responses after intestinal transplantation. The method was immunoSEQ multiplex PCR; TCRdb's version includes in-frame clones alone and lacks a portion of them. The sample carries 25,000 to 35,000 clones, 85% to 95% recorded once. The sample was PBMCs, taken 66 days after intestinal transplant. These receptors originate from a human patient who received an intestinal transplant, so some T cells may come from the graft donor.

The gene calls are TRBV6-1 and TRBJ1-1, with 8 bases matching TRBD1. The V gene's germline CDR1 is MNHNS and CDR2 SASEGT. The CDR3 is 14 residues long. V shed 3 bases and J 5 bases; nucleotides not matched to a gene: 5. CDR3 sequence: CASSEDRVWTEAFF. CDR3 nucleotides: TGTGCCAGCAGTGAGGACAGGGTGTGGACTGAAGCTTTCTTT.

V and J are TRBV30 and TRBJ2-3; 8 bases agree with TRBD1. The V and J ends lost 3 bases and 5 bases, in that order; junction bases with no gene match: 4. The CDR3 has 13 amino acids. CDR1 and CDR2 (germline): GTSNPN, SVGIG (reference sequence). The DNA of the CDR3 is TGTGCCTGGAGCCAGGGGGCGGGAGATACGCAGTATTTT. Translated: CAWSQGAGDTQYF.

This chain joins TRBV19 and TRBJ1-1; D is unclear. The germline V and J ends were trimmed by 3 bases and 8 bases, with 10 bases remaining between them. CDR1 and CDR2 (germline): LNHDA, SQIVND (reference sequence). The CDR3 spans 12 residues. The DNA of the CDR3 is TGTGCCAGTAGTATCCCCGGGAACGAAGCTTTCTTT. As protein: CASSIPGNEAFF.

The J gene is TRBJ2-1, the V gene TRBV29-1, with D possibly TRBD2 on 6 matching bases. The CDR3 has 14 residues. The germline V gene encodes CDR1 SQVTM and CDR2 ANQGSEA. With 3 bases removed from V and 9 bases from J, the gap between germline ends came to 18 bases. The CDR3 DNA follows: TGCAGCGTTGAGACTAGAGGGTTTTTTCGTGAGCAGTTCTTC. Its translation is CSVETRGFFREQFF.

The rearrangement joins TRBV5-1 to TRBJ1-4; D gene uncertain. The germline gives CDR1 SGHRS, CDR2 YFSETQ. The CDR3 has 14 amino acids. With 5 bases removed from V and 2 bases from J, the gap between germline ends came to 10 bases. This CDR3 is CASRSDPTNEKLFF. CDR3 nucleotides: TGCGCCAGCAGGTCGGACCCGACTAATGAAAAACTGTTTTTT.

This clone has only one observation. This chain links TRBV19 with TRBJ2-2; 10 nucleotides align to TRBD2. Unmatched junction bases numbered 9, after V lost 7 bases and J lost 4 bases. The germline V gene has CDR1 LNHDA and CDR2 SQIVND (reference sequence). The CDR3 totals 16 residues. The CDR3 protein is CASTLGLAGGTGELFF. Here the CDR3 DNA reads TGTGCCAGTACCTTGGGGTTAGCGGGGGGCACCGGGGAGCTGTTTTTT.

The chain uses TRBV4-3 and TRBJ2-1; possible D gene TRBD2, 6 bases. V lost 0 bases, J lost 13 bases, and 19 bases lay in between. From germline, CDR1 is LGHNA and CDR2 YSLEER. The CDR3 has 15 residues. The chain's CDR3 is CASSQDIGSGESQFF. For the CDR3, the DNA is TGCGCCAGCAGCCAAGATATCGGATCGGGGGAATCACAGTTCTTC.

The genes are TRBV4-2 and TRBJ2-7; 10 bases are a match to TRBD2. The CDR3 has 17 residues. In germline, CDR1 is LGHNA, CDR2 YNFKEQ. Trimming at V came to 4 bases and at J to 7 bases, leaving 16 bases not matched to a gene. Here the CDR3 reads CASSPLDLAGESGEQYF. DNA of the CDR3: TGTGCCAGCAGCCCCCTGGATCTAGCGGGGGAGTCGGGAGAGCAGTACTTC.

The chain employs TRBV5-6 and TRBJ2-3; D remains unclear. CDR3 length: 14 residues. Germline V gene lookup returns CDR1 SGHDT and CDR2 YYEEEE. V lost 2 bases, J lost 0 bases, and 7 bases lay in between. CDR3 coding DNA: TGTGCCAGCAGCTTAGTGCGGAGCACAGATACGCAGTATTTT. This encodes CASSLVRSTDTQYF.

CDR3 sequence reads: CASSGELADNNEQFF. CDR3 nucleotides: TGTGCCAGCAGTGGTGAACTAGCGGACAACAATGAGCAGTTCTTC. This chain uses TRBV2 with TRBJ2-1; 8 bases line up with TRBD2. Germline CDR1 and CDR2: SNHLY and FYNNEI. Germline trimming cut 4 bases from V and 5 bases from J; bases unmatched to any gene: 7. The CDR3 loop spans 15 amino acids.

The J gene is TRBJ2-7, the V gene TRBV4-1, with D tentatively TRBD2 (5 bases). V lost 1 base, J lost 5 bases, and 15 bases lay in between. Germline-derived CDR1 and CDR2 are MGHRA and YSYEKL. CDR3 length equals 15 residues. CDR3 loop: CASSQGEAVLDEQYF. The CDR3 DNA reads as TGCGCCAGCAGCCAAGGGGAAGCGGTTCTGGACGAGCAGTACTTC.

This chain links TRBV7-9 with TRBJ2-3; no firm D call. Per germline, CDR1 SEHNR and CDR2 FQNEAQ (reference sequence). The CDR3 loop spans 13 amino acids. Trimming removed 5 bases at V and 3 bases at J, with 9 bases between. The CDR3 DNA reads TGTGCCAGCAGCCAGATGGGTACAGATACGCAGTATTTT. It codes for CASSQMGTDTQYF.

V usage is TRBV7-6 and J usage is TRBJ1-2; D not certain. The germline CDR1 and CDR2 sequences are SGHVS and FNYEAQ. The CDR3 covers 12 residues. The V gene lost 1 base and the J gene lost 4 bases, with 4 bases spanning the gap. CDR3 residues: CASSLEGYGYTF. The CDR3 DNA follows: TGTGCCAGCAGCTTAGAAGGCTATGGCTACACCTTC.

The chain is built from TRBV9 and TRBJ1-1; no firm D call. The V end lost 0 bases, the J end lost 3 bases, and 12 bases lay between the germline ends. The CDR3 is 15 residues long. CDR1 SGDLS and CDR2 YYNGEE come from the germline V gene. This CDR3 reads CASSVVQYYDTEAFF. CDR3 sequence (DNA): TGTGCCAGCAGCGTAGTGCAGTACTATGACACTGAAGCTTTCTTT. The full variable domain, completed using reference TRBV9 and TRBJ1-1, is DSGVTQTPKHLITATGQRVTLRCSPRSGDLSVYWYQQSLDQGLQFLIQYYNGEERAKGNILERFSAQQFPDLHSELNLSSLELGDSALYFCASSVVQYYDTEAFFGQGTRLTVV.

The rearrangement uses TRBV7-2 and TRBJ1-5, with D unresolved. Germline loops: CDR1 SGHTA, CDR2 FQGNSA. The V and J ends lost 2 bases and 4 bases respectively, with 9 bases between them. This CDR3 is 14 amino acids long. The CDR3 DNA follows: TGTGCCAGCAGCTTAATTGGTGGGAATCAGCCCCAGCATTTT. Translation: CASSLIGGNQPQHF.

J is TRBJ1-4 and V is TRBV4-2, with no clear D. Germline assignment: CDR1 LGHNA and CDR2 YNFKEQ. The V and J ends lost 0 bases and 0 bases respectively, with 8 bases between them. The CDR3 consists of 16 residues. This chain's CDR3 is CASSQDTRATNEKLFF. The CDR3 DNA reads as TGTGCCAGCAGCCAAGATACGAGGGCAACTAATGAAAAACTGTTTTTT.

The V and J genes are TRBV6-5 and TRBJ2-1; no reliable D call. The CDR3 is 13 residues long. CDR1 MNHEY and CDR2 SVGAGI come from the germline V gene. V lost 0 bases, J lost 4 bases, and 4 bases lay in between. CDR3 in amino acids: CASSYSQYNEQFF. As DNA, the CDR3 is TGTGCCAGCAGTTACTCCCAGTACAATGAGCAGTTCTTC.

The rearrangement links TRBV19 to TRBJ1-5, with 7 bases lining up with TRBD1. From germline, CDR1 is LNHDA and CDR2 SQIVND (reference sequence). Trimming removed 10 bases from V and 6 bases from J; junction bases left unmatched: 6. The CDR3 contains 12 residues. In nucleotides, the CDR3 is TGTGCCACTGAACAGGGGAGTCAGCCCCAGCATTTT. Residues: CATEQGSQPQHF. Combining the CDR3 with reference TRBV19 and TRBJ1-5 gives the whole variable domain DGGITQSPKYLFRKEGQNVTLSCEQNLNHDAMYWYRQDPGQGLRLIYYSQIVNDFQKGDIAEGYSVSREKKESFPLTVTSAQKNPTAFYLCATEQGSQPQHFGDGTRLSIL.

The chain is built from TRBV27 and TRBJ1-5, with 8 bases aligning to TRBD1. J lost 5 bases, V lost 2 bases, and 5 bases had no gene match. CDR1 and CDR2 from the germline V gene are MNHEY and SMNVEV (reference sequence). The CDR3 runs 15 residues. In DNA, the CDR3 is TGTGCCAGCAGTTTAGCGACAGGGGCGGATCAGCCCCAGCATTTT. It codes for CASSLATGADQPQHF.

This chain links TRBV21-1 with TRBJ2-1; TRBD1, the table's D call, lacks a check against the DNA. TRBV21-1 is described as a pseudogene. The CDR3 loop spans 15 amino acids. CDR3 protein: CASKSQGGSYNEQFF. CDR3 coding DNA: TGTGCCAGCAAAAGTCAGGGGGGCTCCTACAATGAGCAGTTCTTC.